The rows below give T cell receptor beta chains drawn from one sample of a study of CD8 T cells in ankylosing spondylitis. TCRdb re-derived calls from the 5' RACE reads in MiXCR, one entry per CDR3 protein. The sample shows about 150,000 distinct CDR3 sequences, around 7.9% of them seen only once. Sequencing input: blood, either unsorted or a sorted T cell fraction (not recorded which). Receptors were obtained from a female donor with ankylosing spondylitis or in good health (not recorded which). CDR3s include the opening cysteine and the closing phenylalanine or tryptophan. A D gene is named only where the DNA matches it firmly. Size is stated for part of the rows, as once, few or many counts, or as a class when the clone is expanded.

>TRBV7-9|TRBJ1-1|many|TRBD1|17
TGTGCCAGCAGCCCCGGGACAGGGGTAATTCGGAACACTGAAGCTTTCTTT
CASSPGTGVIRNTEAFF
>TRBV7-2|TRBJ1-5|many|-|14
TGTGCCAGCAGCTCCCCTCCGGGGAATCAGCCCCAGCATTTT
CASSSPPGNQPQHF
>TRBV5-1|TRBJ1-1|medium-sized|-|14
-
CASSWGTGSGSSLF
>TRBV5-1|TRBJ2-3|many|-|15
TGCGCCAGCAGCTTGGCGGCGGGGAACACAGATACGCAGTATTTT
CASSLAAGNTDTQYF
>TRBV7-6|TRBJ1-1|-|-|16
TGTGCCAGCAGCTTACAATCGGGGCAGGGGAACACTGAAGCTTTCTTT
CASSLQSGQGNTEAFF
>TRBV3-1|TRBJ2-2|many|-|12
TGTGCCAGCAGCCAAGTTTCCGGGGAGCTGTTTTTT
CASSQVSGELFF
>TRBV2|TRBJ1-2|many|-|15
TGTGCCAGCAGTGAATATTATCGGGAGGGCGGTGGCTACACCTTC
CASSEYYREGGGYTF
>TRBV20-1|TRBJ2-3|many|-|18
TGCAGTGCTAGAGACGGATGGGGGGCCCCTTCTTACACAGATACGCAGTATTTT
CSARDGWGAPSYTDTQYF
>TRBV12-3/TRBV12-4|TRBJ2-5|many|-|12
TGTGCCAGCAGTCCAGGGGCAGAGACCCAGTACTTC
CASSPGAETQYF
>TRBV5-1|TRBJ2-1|many|-|13
TGCGCCAGCAGCATCCAGGGCCCGGATGAGCAGTTCTTC
CASSIQGPDEQFF
>TRBV3-1|TRBJ1-1|many|-|16
TGTGCCAGCAGCCCAATAGCCACACCTCTTGGGACTGAAGCTTTCTTT
CASSPIATPLGTEAFF
>TRBV7-3|TRBJ2-3|many|-|14
TGTGCCAGCAGCCCATTCCCGGTAACAGATACGCAGTATTTT
CASSPFPVTDTQYF
>TRBV7-9|TRBJ2-1|many|TRBD1|14
TGTGCCAGCAGCTTAGACCCCAGGGGGCTTGAGCAGTTCTTC
CASSLDPRGLEQFF
>TRBV27|TRBJ2-5|many|-|13
TGTGCCAGCAGTGGGGACACCCAAGAGACCCAGTACTTC
CASSGDTQETQYF
>TRBV5-1|TRBJ2-2|many|-|14
TGCGCCAGCAGCTTGGGCTCGAACACCGGGGAGCTGTTTTTT
CASSLGSNTGELFF
>TRBV5-1|TRBJ2-1|many|-|11
TGCGCCAGCAGCCCTAGTAAGGAGCAGTTCTTC
CASSPSKEQFF
>TRBV2|TRBJ1-5|many|-|13
TGTGCCAGCAGTGCGCGGGAGAATCAGCCCCAGCATTTT
CASSARENQPQHF
>TRBV4-1|TRBJ1-4|many|-|12
TGCGCCAGCAGCCAAGTAGGCGAAAAACTGTTTTTT
CASSQVGEKLFF
>TRBV6-2/TRBV6-3|TRBJ2-1|many|TRBD2|17
TGTGCCAGCAGTCCCCCCAGGGGAGCGGGGGCGGGAAATGAGCAGTTCTTC
CASSPPRGAGAGNEQFF
>TRBV12-3/TRBV12-4|TRBJ2-3|many|-|18
TGTGCCAGCAGCCCCCGGTGGGGTCAGACACCGGGCACAGATACGCAGTATTTT
CASSPRWGQTPGTDTQYF
>TRBV7-3|TRBJ2-1|many|TRBD2|15
TGTGCCAGCGGCGAAAGGAGCGGGGGGCGTAATGAGCAGTTCTTC
CASGERSGGRNEQFF
>TRBV4-2|TRBJ1-3|many|-|15
TGTGCCAGCAGCCGGGGAGGGGAATCTGGAAACACCATATATTTT
CASSRGGESGNTIYF
>TRBV10-3|TRBJ1-1|-|TRBD1|19
TGTGCCTTCAGTAGAGGTCGACAGGGATGGGATCCCTCGAACCCTGAAGCTTTCTTT
CAFSRGRQGWDPSNPEAFF
>TRBV7-9|TRBJ1-4|-|TRBD1|14
TGTGCCAGCAGGCACGGGACAGTGAATGAAAAACTGTTTTTT
CASRHGTVNEKLFF
>TRBV20-1|TRBJ1-1|many|TRBD1|14
TGCAGTGCTGGAGGGGACAGTCTGAACACTGAAGCTTTCTTT
CSAGGDSLNTEAFF
>TRBV12-3/TRBV12-4|TRBJ1-3|many|TRBD1|16
TGTGCCAGCAGACGGACAGGGCATTACTCTGGAAACACCATATATTTT
CASRRTGHYSGNTIYF
>TRBV7-7|TRBJ2-3|-|TRBD1|17
TGTGCTAGCAGCCCGGATGGGACAGGCTATCCCACAGATACGCAGTATTTT
CASSPDGTGYPTDTQYF
>TRBV12-3/TRBV12-4|TRBJ2-7|many|-|12
TGTGCCAGCAGCCAGACAGCCTACGAGCAGTACTTC
CASSQTAYEQYF
>TRBV7-2|TRBJ2-3|-|-|16
TGTGCCAGCAGCTTAGTTATCCGGGGGAGCACAGATACGCAGTATTTT
CASSLVIRGSTDTQYF
>TRBV7-9|TRBJ2-1|many|-|13
TGTGCCAGCAGCTTACTAGGGGCAAATGAGCAGTTCTTC
CASSLLGANEQFF
>TRBV20-1|TRBJ1-5|many|-|16
TGCAGTGCTAGAGATCCAACAGCAAATAGCAATCAGCCCCAGCATTTT
CSARDPTANSNQPQHF
>TRBV7-6|TRBJ2-1|many|-|16
TGTGCCAGCAGCTTGGCGCAGGGGCTACAACACAATGAGCAGTTCTTC
CASSLAQGLQHNEQFF
>TRBV7-9|TRBJ2-1|many|-|13
TGTGCCAGCAGCTTAGGGGGAGCGGATAAGCAGTTCTTC
CASSLGGADKQFF
>TRBV9|TRBJ2-5|many|TRBD2|14
TGTGCCAGCAGCGTAGGAAGCGGGGCAGAGACCCAGTACTTC
CASSVGSGAETQYF
>TRBV4-1|TRBJ1-1|many|-|13
TGCGCCAGCAGCCAAGATGTGGGTCGTGAAGCTTTCTTT
CASSQDVGREAFF
>TRBV12-3/TRBV12-4|TRBJ2-3|many|TRBD2|14
TGTGCCAGCAGACTAGCGGGGTCCACAGATACGCAGTATTTT
CASRLAGSTDTQYF
>TRBV6-6|TRBJ1-2|many|-|13
TGTGCCAGCGAGTTCGGCCCCCTCTATGGCTACACCTTC
CASEFGPLYGYTF
>TRBV6-5|TRBJ2-1|-|-|14
TGTGCCAGCAGTTACCGCAGGATCCTCCATGAGCAGTTCTTC
CASSYRRILHEQFF
>TRBV12-3/TRBV12-4|TRBJ1-1|many|-|14
TGTGCCAGCAGTTTAAACAGAATGAACACTGAAGCTTTCTTT
CASSLNRMNTEAFF
>TRBV7-2|TRBJ1-5|many|TRBD1|12
TGTGCCAGCCTCGACAGGGGAGGGCCCCAGCATTTT
CASLDRGGPQHF